The next 27 T cell receptor beta chains were all read from a single sample in a study of cytomegalovirus exposure and HLA in healthy donors. The PCR employed 60 Vbeta primers together with 13 Jbeta primers. Repertoires were generated with immunoSEQ multiplex PCR, while TCRdb's copy carries only in-frame clones and drops some. The sample has 90,000 to 130,000 clones, about 60% seen once. The material sequenced was PBMCs. These receptors all stem from a woman aged 25-40 years in good health and CMV-seronegative.

J is TRBJ2-1 and V is TRBV29-1; TRBD2 agrees at 14 bases. The CDR3 is made up of 14 amino acids. Trimming at V came to 6 bases and at J to 5 bases, leaving 3 bases not matched to a gene. CDR1 and CDR2 (germline): SQVTM, ANQGSEA. In DNA, the CDR3 is TGCAGCGTAGAGGGACTAGCGGGAGACAATGAGCAGTTCTTC. Its protein is CSVEGLAGDNEQFF.

CDR3: CASSETGNTEAFF. In DNA form, the CDR3 reads TGTGCCAGCAGTGAAACGGGAAACACTGAAGCTTTCTTT. The rearrangement uses TRBV6-1 and TRBJ1-1; D gene ambiguous. V was pared by 2 bases and J by 2 bases, with 6 bases between. Per the germline V gene, CDR1 is MNHNS and CDR2 is SASEGT. This CDR3 is built from 13 residues.

In this sample, this clone turned up a few times. The chain recombines TRBV28 with TRBJ1-1, with a weak D call TRBD1 (6 bases). The CDR3 sequence is 16 residues long. Trimming stripped 3 bases from V and 1 base from J, with 15 bases between. Per the germline V gene, CDR1 is MDHEN and CDR2 is SYDVKM. CDR3 DNA: TGTGCCAGCAGTTTTTTAGGGGCGGACAGGAACACTGAAGCTTTCTTT. Its protein product is CASSFLGADRNTEAFF. Full variable domain (remainder filled in from reference TRBV28 and TRBJ1-1): DVKVTQSSRYLVKRTGEKVFLECVQDMDHENMFWYRQDPGLGLRLIYFSYDVKMKEKGDIPEGYSVSREKKERFSLILESASTNQTSMYLCASSFLGADRNTEAFFGQGTRLTVV.

The chain is built from TRBV11-1 and TRBJ2-2; D unclear. Between the trimmed V and J ends, which lost 5 bases and 8 bases, there was a span of 15 bases. CDR1 and CDR2 from the germline V gene are SGHAT and FQDESV (reference sequence). The CDR3 length is 14 residues. CDR3 nucleotides: TGTGCCAGCAGCAAAAGACGAACAGAAGGGGAGCTGTTTTTT. Translation gives CASSKRRTEGELFF. The entire variable domain, with the rest obtained from reference TRBV11-1 and TRBJ2-2, is as follows: EAEVAQSPRYKITEKSQAVAFWCDPISGHATLYWYRQILGQGPELLVQFQDESVVDDSQLPKDRFSAERLKGVDSTLKIQPAELGDSAMYLCASSKRRTEGELFFGEGSRLTVL.

This sequence joins TRBV11-2 and TRBJ1-1, with 9 bases fitting TRBD1. The CDR3 has 14 amino acids. V shed 5 bases, J shed 5 bases, and the junction held 6 bases outside the gene matches. The V gene's germline CDR1 is SGHAT and CDR2 FQNNGV. The CDR3 is CASSARQGVTEAFF. The CDR3 region has the DNA TGTGCCAGCAGCGCAAGACAGGGGGTGACTGAAGCTTTCTTT.

The chain links TRBV2 to TRBJ2-1; a possible D gene is TRBD2 (5 bases). This CDR3 region has 15 residues. Germline V gene data show CDR1 as SNHLY and CDR2 as FYNNEI. Trimming pared 2 bases from V and 6 bases from J, leaving 14 bases between. CDR3 in amino acids: CASSEMAERTNEQFF. In DNA form, the CDR3 reads TGTGCCAGCAGTGAAATGGCGGAGCGGACCAATGAGCAGTTCTTC.

The chain is built from TRBV7-9 and TRBJ1-1; D is unresolved. CDR3 length: 14 amino acids. Germline V gene data show CDR1 as SEHNR and CDR2 as FQNEAQ (reference sequence). V was cut by 5 bases and J by 3 bases, with 13 bases left in between. The CDR3 DNA is TGTGCCAGCAGCCAGAATCTGGCGGACACTGAAGCTTTCTTT. Protein sequence: CASSQNLADTEAFF.

The chain employs TRBV29-1 and TRBJ2-7; 10 bases match TRBD1. V gave up 4 bases and J gave up 4 bases; unmatched junction bases: 7. In germline, CDR1 is SQVTM, CDR2 ANQGSEA. This CDR3 is 14 amino acids long. Written as DNA, the CDR3 is TGCAGCGTTGTGGGGGGGGACAGGGGTTACGAGCAGTACTTC. The encoded protein is CSVVGGDRGYEQYF.

The chain is built from TRBV9 and TRBJ2-7, with 11 positions matching TRBD1. Germline V gene data show CDR1 as SGDLS and CDR2 as YYNGEE. J gave up 2 bases and V 4 bases, and 5 bases lay outside the gene matches. This CDR3 comprises 15 residues. This CDR3 reads CASSLGTGGPYEQYF. The DNA for the CDR3 is TGTGCCAGCAGCCTCGGGACAGGGGGGCCCTACGAGCAGTACTTC. The complete variable domain, with remaining parts taken from reference TRBV9 and TRBJ2-7, reads DSGVTQTPKHLITATGQRVTLRCSPRSGDLSVYWYQQSLDQGLQFLIQYYNGEERAKGNILERFSAQQFPDLHSELNLSSLELGDSALYFCASSLGTGGPYEQYFGPGTRLTVT.

V and J are TRBV10-2 and TRBJ2-7; 9 positions agree with TRBD2. The germline V gene has CDR1 WSHSY and CDR2 SAAADI. Losses at the gene ends were 10 bases for V and 4 bases for J; bases not matched to a gene: 14. The CDR3 length is 15 residues. The CDR3 spells CATLLAGGPSYEQYF. CDR3 DNA: TGCGCCACCCTGCTTGCGGGAGGGCCGTCGTACGAGCAGTACTTC.

A single count supports this clone. The chain uses TRBV7-2 and TRBJ2-7; 10 bases are shared with TRBD2. V was clipped by 2 bases and J by 3 bases; unmatched bases: 10. The CDR3 extends over 17 amino acids. Germline lookup yields CDR1 SGHTA and CDR2 FQGNSA. CDR3 protein: CASSLYTSGKISYEQYF. CDR3 DNA sequence: TGTGCCAGCAGCTTATACACTAGCGGGAAGATCAGCTACGAGCAGTACTTC.

This clone has just one count. The V call is TRBV6-1, the J call TRBJ1-3; D is undetermined. Trimming took off 6 bases at V and 2 bases at J, with 11 bases between the two ends. Germline V gives CDR1 MNHNS, CDR2 SASEGT. The CDR3 totals 14 residues. CDR3 bases: TGTGCCAGCAGCTATCGGGAGGCTGGAAACACCATATATTTT. This translates into CASSYREAGNTIYF.

This clone was recorded once. The chain couples TRBV5-4 to TRBJ2-7, with TRBD2 identical over 10 bases. V lost 0 bases and J lost 1; bases outside the gene matches: 1. The CDR3 length is 15 residues. CDR1 SGHNT and CDR2 YYREEE come from the germline V gene (reference sequence). CDR3 protein: CASSLELAGSYEQYF. CDR3 DNA sequence: TGTGCCAGCAGCTTGGAACTAGCGGGATCCTACGAGCAGTACTTC.

V is TRBV7-9 and J is TRBJ2-5, with a weak D call TRBD2 (5 bases). Germline CDR1 reads SEHNR; CDR2 reads FQNEAQ (reference sequence). The V gene lost 5 bases and the J gene lost 2 bases, with 15 bases spanning the gap. The CDR3 contains 15 residues. CDR3 protein: CASSRTGTGQETQYF. The CDR3 coding sequence is TGTGCCAGCAGCCGCACGGGAACCGGACAAGAGACCCAGTACTTC.

This chain joins TRBV4-2 and TRBJ1-2; 8 bases match TRBD1. This CDR3 has 16 amino acids. Trimming removed 2 bases from V and 4 bases from J; junction bases left unmatched: 9. CDR1 is LGHNA and CDR2 is YNFKEQ in the germline V gene. The CDR3 bases are TGTGCCAGCAGCCAAAGGGGGACAGGAGTACTCTATGGCTACACCTTC. Translation gives CASSQRGTGVLYGYTF.

The chain combines TRBV5-1 with TRBJ2-1, with TRBD1 matching over 11 bases. The V segment lost 1 base and the J segment 4 bases; nucleotides outside the gene matches: 10. CDR3 length equals 18 residues. Germline V gene data show CDR1 as SGHRS and CDR2 as YFSETQ. The CDR3 DNA is TGCGCCAGCAGCTTGAGTTCCCCCGGGACAGGGGGATACAATGAGCAGTTCTTC. It specifies CASSLSSPGTGGYNEQFF.

V gene TRBV28 combines with J gene TRBJ2-7, with 7 bases that match TRBD1. Germline V gene data show CDR1 as MDHEN and CDR2 as SYDVKM. The CDR3 is 13 residues long. V trimming: 7 bases; J trimming: 5 bases; junction bases outside the gene matches: 8. Here the CDR3 reads CASTLRGSNEQYF. CDR3 nucleotides: TGTGCCAGCACCCTCAGGGGGTCGAACGAGCAGTACTTC.

This clone was recorded a few times. The chain uses TRBV4-1 and TRBJ2-5; 10 bases agree with TRBD2. The V gene end was trimmed by 2 bases and the J gene end by 5 bases; junction bases not matched to a gene: 20. The germline V gene encodes CDR1 MGHRA and CDR2 YSYEKL. CDR3 length: 20 amino acids. The CDR3 sequence: CASSQFFLAGESGSSETQYF. CDR3 DNA: TGCGCCAGCAGCCAATTTTTTCTAGCGGGAGAGTCCGGATCCTCGGAGACCCAGTACTTC.

The chain employs TRBV21-1 and TRBJ2-5; TRBD2 is taken as the D call from the table, unchecked against the DNA. TRBV21-1 is shown as a pseudogene. The CDR3 totals 12 residues. CDR3 protein: CVFTRGQETQYF. The CDR3 coding sequence is TGTGTTTTTACCCGGGGCCAAGAGACCCAGTACTTC.

The rearrangement links TRBV12-5 to TRBJ2-3; tentative D call: TRBD1 (6 bases). Deletions cut 6 bases from V and 0 bases from J, with 10 bases between. This CDR3 contains 14 residues. Germline V gene lookup returns CDR1 LGHNT and CDR2 FRNRAP. DNA of the CDR3: TGTGCTAGTGGCGAACAGGGTAGCACAGATACGCAGTATTTT. Encoded protein: CASGEQGSTDTQYF.

The V and J genes are TRBV5-4 and TRBJ2-5; 7 bases fit TRBD1. The CDR3 is made up of 16 amino acids. The V segment lost 1 base and the J segment 4 bases; nucleotides outside the gene matches: 10. CDR1 and CDR2 (germline): SGHNT, YYREEE (reference sequence). This CDR3 is CASSLILGQAGETQYF. The CDR3 DNA follows: TGTGCCAGCAGCTTGATCCTCGGACAGGCAGGAGAGACCCAGTACTTC.

The chain couples TRBV14 to TRBJ2-3; 8 bases map to TRBD2. The CDR3 is 16 residues long. V gave up 4 bases and J gave up 3 bases; unmatched junction bases: 9. CDR1 and CDR2 from the germline V gene are SGHDN and FVKESK. The CDR3 DNA reads as TGTGCCAGCAGCCGTTGGAGCGGGAGAGGAACAGATACGCAGTATTTT. Its translation is CASSRWSGRGTDTQYF.

This clone was found a few times. The CDR3 nucleotides are TGTGCCTGGAGTATTGGGGACAGGGAATTGGAAAAACTGTTTTTT. Amino acid sequence: CAWSIGDRELEKLFF. This sequence joins TRBV30 and TRBJ1-4; 9 bases align to TRBD1. V shed 2 bases and J 8 bases; nucleotides not matched to a gene: 9. Germline loops: CDR1 GTSNPN, CDR2 SVGIG (reference sequence). This CDR3 contains 15 residues.

The chain links TRBV7-9 to TRBJ1-3, with D hard to call. Trimming pared 0 bases from V and 9 bases from J, leaving 9 bases between. This CDR3 is 13 amino acids long. The germline V gene encodes CDR1 SEHNR and CDR2 FQNEAQ (reference sequence). The DNA for the CDR3 is TGTGCCAGCAGCTTAGCGCCCTACGTCACCATATATTTT. Its protein product is CASSLAPYVTIYF.

This chain links TRBV29-1 with TRBJ1-2; D possibly corresponds to TRBD1 (5 bases). CDR1 SQVTM and CDR2 ANQGSEA come from the germline V gene. Trimming stripped 3 bases from V and 3 bases from J, with 17 bases between. The length of the CDR3 is 15 residues. This CDR3 reads CSVEIPAGLDYGYTF. The CDR3 DNA reads TGCAGCGTTGAGATCCCGGCAGGGTTAGACTATGGCTACACCTTC.

The chain carries TRBV15 and TRBJ1-2; D remains unclear. Trimming left V 0 bases short and J 4 bases short, with 15 bases between. CDR1 LNHNV and CDR2 YYDKDF come from the germline V gene (reference sequence). This CDR3 is built from 16 residues. This CDR3 reads CATSRDLGRPVYGYTF. CDR3 in DNA: TGTGCCACCAGCAGAGATCTGGGCAGGCCTGTCTATGGCTACACCTTC.

In its sample, this clone was seen a few times. The CDR3 here is CSAGPAGDGYTF. The CDR3 DNA reads as TGCAGCGCAGGACCCGCAGGGGATGGCTACACCTTC. The chain carries TRBV29-1 and TRBJ1-2; D might be TRBD1 (6 bases). CDR1 SQVTM and CDR2 ANQGSEA come from the germline V gene. Trimming took off 7 bases at V and 6 bases at J, with 15 bases between the two ends. The CDR3 contains 12 residues. The full variable domain, with the rest looked up from reference TRBV29-1 and TRBJ1-2, is SAVISQKPSRDICQRGTSLTIQCQVDSQVTMMFWYRQQPGQSLTLIATANQGSEATYESGFVIDKFPISRPNLTFSTLTVSNMSPEDSSIYLCSAGPAGDGYTFGSGTRLTVV.